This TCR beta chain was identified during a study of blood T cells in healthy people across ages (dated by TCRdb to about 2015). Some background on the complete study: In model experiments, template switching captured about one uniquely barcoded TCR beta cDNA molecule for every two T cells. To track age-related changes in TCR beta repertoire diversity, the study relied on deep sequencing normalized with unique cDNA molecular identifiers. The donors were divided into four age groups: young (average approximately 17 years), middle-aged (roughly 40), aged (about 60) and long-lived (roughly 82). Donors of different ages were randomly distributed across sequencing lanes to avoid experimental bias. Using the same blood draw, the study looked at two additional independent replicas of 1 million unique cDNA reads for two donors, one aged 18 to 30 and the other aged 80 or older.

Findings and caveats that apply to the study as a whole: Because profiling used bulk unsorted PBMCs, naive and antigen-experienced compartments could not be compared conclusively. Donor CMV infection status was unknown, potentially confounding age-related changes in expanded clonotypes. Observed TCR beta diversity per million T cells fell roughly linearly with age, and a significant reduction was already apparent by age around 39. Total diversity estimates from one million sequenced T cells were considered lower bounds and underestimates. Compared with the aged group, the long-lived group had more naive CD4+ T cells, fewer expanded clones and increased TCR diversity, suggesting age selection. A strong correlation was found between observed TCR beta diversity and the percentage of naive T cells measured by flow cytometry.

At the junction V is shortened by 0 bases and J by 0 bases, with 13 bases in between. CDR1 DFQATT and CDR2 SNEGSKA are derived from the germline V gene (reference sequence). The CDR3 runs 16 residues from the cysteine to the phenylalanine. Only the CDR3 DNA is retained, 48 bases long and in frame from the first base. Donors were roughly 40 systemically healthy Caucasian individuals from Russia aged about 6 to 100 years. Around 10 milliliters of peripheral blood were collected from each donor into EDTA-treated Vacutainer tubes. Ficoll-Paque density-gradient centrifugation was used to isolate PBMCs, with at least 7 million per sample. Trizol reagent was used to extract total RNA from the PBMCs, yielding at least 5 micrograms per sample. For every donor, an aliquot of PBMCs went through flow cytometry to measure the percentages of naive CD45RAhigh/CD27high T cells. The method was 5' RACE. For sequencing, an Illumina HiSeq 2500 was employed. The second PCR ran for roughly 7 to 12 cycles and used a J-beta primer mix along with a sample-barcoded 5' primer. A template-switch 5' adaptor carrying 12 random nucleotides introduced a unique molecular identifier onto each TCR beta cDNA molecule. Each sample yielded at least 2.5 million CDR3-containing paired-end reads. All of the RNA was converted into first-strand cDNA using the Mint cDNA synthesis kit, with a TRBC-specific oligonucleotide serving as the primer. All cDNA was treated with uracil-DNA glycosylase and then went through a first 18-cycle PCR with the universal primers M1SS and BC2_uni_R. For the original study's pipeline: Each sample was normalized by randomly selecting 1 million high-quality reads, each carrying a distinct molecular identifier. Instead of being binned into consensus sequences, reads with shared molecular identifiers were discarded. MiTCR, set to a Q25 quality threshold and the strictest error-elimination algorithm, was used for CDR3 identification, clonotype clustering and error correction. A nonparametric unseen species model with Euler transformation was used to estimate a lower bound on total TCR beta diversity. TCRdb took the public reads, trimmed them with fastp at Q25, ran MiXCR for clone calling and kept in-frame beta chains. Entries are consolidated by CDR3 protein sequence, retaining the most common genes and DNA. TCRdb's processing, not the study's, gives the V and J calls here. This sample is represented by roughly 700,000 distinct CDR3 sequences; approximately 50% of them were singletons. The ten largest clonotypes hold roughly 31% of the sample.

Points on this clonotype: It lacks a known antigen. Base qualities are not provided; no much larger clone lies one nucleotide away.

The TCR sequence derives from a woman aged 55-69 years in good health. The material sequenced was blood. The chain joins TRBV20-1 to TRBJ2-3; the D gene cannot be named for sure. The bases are TGCAGTGCTAGAGATCTAAAAGCCCTTAGCACAGATACGCAGTATTTT. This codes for CSARDLKALSTDTQYF.